This paragraph covers one TCR beta chain sequence. The data are from a study of blood T cell repertoires in COVID-19. V gave up 3 bases and J gave up 3 bases, with 6 bases separating them. The germline V gene has CDR1 MDHEN and CDR2 SYDVKM. The CDR3 is 14 residues long. Clones were sequenced by immunoSEQ multiplex PCR, and TCRdb holds only the in-frame ones, with some missing. Here the sample spans approximately 290,000 clones, about nine tenths being singletons. The rearrangement uses TRBV28 and TRBJ1-6; no clear D. The sample was peripheral blood. The sequence derives from a man between 18 and 29 years old with active or convalescent COVID-19. The CDR3 reads CASSLRHYNSPLHF. In DNA, the CDR3 is TGTGCCAGCAGTTTGCGACACTATAATTCACCCCTCCACTTT.